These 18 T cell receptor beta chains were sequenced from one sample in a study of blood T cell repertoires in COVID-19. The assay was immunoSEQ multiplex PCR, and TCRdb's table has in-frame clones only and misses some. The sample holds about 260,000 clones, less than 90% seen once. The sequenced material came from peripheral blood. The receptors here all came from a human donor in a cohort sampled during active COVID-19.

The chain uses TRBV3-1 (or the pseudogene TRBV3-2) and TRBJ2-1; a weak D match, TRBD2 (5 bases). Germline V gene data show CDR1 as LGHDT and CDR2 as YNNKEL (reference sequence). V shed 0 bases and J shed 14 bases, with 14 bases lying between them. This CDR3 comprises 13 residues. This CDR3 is CASSQEVIAKKFF. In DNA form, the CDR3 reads TGTGCCAGCAGCCAAGAAGTGATAGCGAAGAAGTTCTTC.

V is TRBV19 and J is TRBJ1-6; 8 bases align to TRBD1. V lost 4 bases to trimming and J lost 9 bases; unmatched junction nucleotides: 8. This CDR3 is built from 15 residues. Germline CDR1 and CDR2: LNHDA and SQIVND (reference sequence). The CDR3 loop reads CASSTGQGPSSPLHF. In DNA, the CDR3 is TGTGCCAGTAGTACAGGACAGGGCCCAAGTTCACCCCTCCACTTT.

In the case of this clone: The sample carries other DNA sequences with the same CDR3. CDR3 in amino acids: CASSLGTGTYEQYF. DNA for the CDR3: TGTGCCAGCAGCTTAGGGACAGGGACCTACGAGCAGTACTTC. J is TRBJ2-7 and V is TRBV11-2, with 8 bases lining up with TRBD1. Germline V gene data show CDR1 as SGHAT and CDR2 as FQNNGV. Losses at the gene ends were 1 base for V and 2 bases for J; bases not matched to a gene: 1. The CDR3 has 14 amino acids.

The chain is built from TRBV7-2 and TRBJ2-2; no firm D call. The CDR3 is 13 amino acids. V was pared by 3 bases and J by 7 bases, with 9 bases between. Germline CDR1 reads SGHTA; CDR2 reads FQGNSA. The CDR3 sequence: CASSFGVIGELFF. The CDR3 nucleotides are TGTGCCAGCAGCTTCGGAGTTATCGGGGAGCTGTTTTTT. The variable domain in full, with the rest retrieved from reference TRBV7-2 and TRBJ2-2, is GAGVSQSPSNKVTEKGKDVELRCDPISGHTALYWYRQSLGQGLEFLIYFQGNSAPDKSGLPSDRFSAERTGGSVSTLTIQRTQQEDSAVYLCASSFGVIGELFFGEGSRLTVL.

The CDR3 sequence: CASSRAGTQETQYF. The CDR3 region has the DNA TGTGCCAGCTCGAGGGCTGGAACCCAAGAGACCCAGTACTTC. The chain carries TRBV3-1 (or the pseudogene TRBV3-2) and TRBJ2-5, with D possibly being TRBD2 (5 bases). This CDR3 spans 14 amino acids. In germline, CDR1 is LGHDT, CDR2 YNNKEL (reference sequence). V was pared by 8 bases and J by 1 base, with 14 bases between.

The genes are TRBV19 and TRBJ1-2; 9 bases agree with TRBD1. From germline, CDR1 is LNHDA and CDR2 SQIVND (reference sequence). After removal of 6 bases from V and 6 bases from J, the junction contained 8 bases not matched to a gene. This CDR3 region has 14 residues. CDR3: CASRKGQGRDGYTF. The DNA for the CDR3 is TGTGCCAGTAGAAAGGGACAGGGAAGAGATGGCTACACCTTC.

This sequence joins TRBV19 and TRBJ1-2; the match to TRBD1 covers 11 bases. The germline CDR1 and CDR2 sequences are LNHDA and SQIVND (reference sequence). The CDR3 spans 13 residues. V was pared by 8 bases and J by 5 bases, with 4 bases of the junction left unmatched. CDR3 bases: TGTGCCAGTGGACAGGGGGCGCTTTATGGCTACACCTTC. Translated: CASGQGALYGYTF.

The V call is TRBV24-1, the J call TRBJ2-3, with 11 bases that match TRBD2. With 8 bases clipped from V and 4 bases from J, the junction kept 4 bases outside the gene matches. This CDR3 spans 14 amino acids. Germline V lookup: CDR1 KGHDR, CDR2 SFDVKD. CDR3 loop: CATTTSGSSDTQYF. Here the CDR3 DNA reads TGTGCCACCACTACTAGCGGGAGCTCAGATACGCAGTATTTT.

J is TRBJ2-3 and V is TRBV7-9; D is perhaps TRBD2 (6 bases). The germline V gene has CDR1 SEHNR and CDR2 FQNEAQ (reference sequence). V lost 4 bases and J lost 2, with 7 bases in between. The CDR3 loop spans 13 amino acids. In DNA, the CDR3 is TGTGCCAGCAGCTGGGACTCCACAGATACGCAGTATTTT. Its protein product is CASSWDSTDTQYF. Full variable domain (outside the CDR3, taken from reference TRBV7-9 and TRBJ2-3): DTGVSQNPRHKITKRGQNVTFRCDPISEHNRLYWYRQTLGQGPEFLTYFQNEAQLEKSRLLSDRFSAERPKGSFSTLEIQRTEQGDSAMYLCASSWDSTDTQYFGPGTRLTVL.

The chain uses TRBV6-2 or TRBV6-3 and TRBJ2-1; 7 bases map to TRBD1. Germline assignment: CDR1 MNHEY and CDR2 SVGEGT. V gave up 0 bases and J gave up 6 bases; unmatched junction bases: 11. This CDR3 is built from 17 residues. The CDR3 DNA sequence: TGTGCCAGCAGTTACTCGATAGACAGGGAATTCTCCAATGAGCAGTTCTTC. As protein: CASSYSIDREFSNEQFF.

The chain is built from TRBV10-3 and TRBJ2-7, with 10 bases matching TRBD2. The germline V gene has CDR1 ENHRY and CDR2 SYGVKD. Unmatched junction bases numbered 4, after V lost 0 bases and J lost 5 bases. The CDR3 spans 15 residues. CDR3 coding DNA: TGTGCCATCAGTGAGTCGTCCCTAGCGGGAGACGAGCAGTACTTC. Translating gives CAISESSLAGDEQYF.

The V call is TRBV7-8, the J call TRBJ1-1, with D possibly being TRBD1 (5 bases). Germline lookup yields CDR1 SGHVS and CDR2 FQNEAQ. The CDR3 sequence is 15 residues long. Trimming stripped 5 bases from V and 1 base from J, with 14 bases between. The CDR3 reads CASSRVGLGNTEAFF. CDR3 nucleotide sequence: TGTGCCAGCAGCCGAGTGGGACTCGGGAACACTGAAGCTTTCTTT.

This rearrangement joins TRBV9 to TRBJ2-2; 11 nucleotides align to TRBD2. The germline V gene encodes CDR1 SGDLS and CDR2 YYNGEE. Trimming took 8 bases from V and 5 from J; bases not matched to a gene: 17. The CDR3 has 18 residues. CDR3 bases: TGTGCCAGTCGACGACTAGCGGGGAGTAGGTTTTGTACCGGGGAGCTGTTTTTT. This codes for CASRRLAGSRFCTGELFF.

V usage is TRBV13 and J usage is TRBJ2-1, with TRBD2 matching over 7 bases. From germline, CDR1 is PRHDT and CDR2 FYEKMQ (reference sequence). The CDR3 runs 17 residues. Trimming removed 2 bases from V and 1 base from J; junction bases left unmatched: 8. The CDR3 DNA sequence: TGTGCCAGCAGCTTATACTGGGGAGGGGAATCCTACAATGAGCAGTTCTTC. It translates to CASSLYWGGESYNEQFF. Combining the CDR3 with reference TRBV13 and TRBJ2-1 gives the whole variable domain AAGVIQSPRHLIKEKRETATLKCYPIPRHDTVYWYQQGPGQDPQFLISFYEKMQSDKGSIPDRFSAQQFSDYHSELNMSSLELGDSALYFCASSLYWGGESYNEQFFGPGTRLTVL.

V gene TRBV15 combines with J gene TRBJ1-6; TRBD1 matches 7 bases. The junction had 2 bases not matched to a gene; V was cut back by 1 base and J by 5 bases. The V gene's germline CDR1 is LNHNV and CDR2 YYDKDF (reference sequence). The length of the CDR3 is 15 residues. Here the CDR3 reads CATSRGTGDNSPLHF. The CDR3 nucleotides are TGTGCCACCAGCAGAGGGACAGGAGATAATTCACCCCTCCACTTT.

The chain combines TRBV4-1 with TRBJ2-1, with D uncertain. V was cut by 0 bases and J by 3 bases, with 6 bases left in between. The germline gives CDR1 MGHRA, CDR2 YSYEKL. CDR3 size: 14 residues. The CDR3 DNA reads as TGCGCCAGCAGCCAAGACAGGATCTACAATGAGCAGTTCTTC. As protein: CASSQDRIYNEQFF.

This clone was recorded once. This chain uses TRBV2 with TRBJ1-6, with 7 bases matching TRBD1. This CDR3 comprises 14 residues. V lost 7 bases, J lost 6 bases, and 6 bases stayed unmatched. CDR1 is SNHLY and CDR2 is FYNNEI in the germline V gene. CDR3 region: CASNVNRGNSPLHF. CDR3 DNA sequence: TGTGCCAGCAATGTGAACAGGGGTAATTCACCCCTCCACTTT.

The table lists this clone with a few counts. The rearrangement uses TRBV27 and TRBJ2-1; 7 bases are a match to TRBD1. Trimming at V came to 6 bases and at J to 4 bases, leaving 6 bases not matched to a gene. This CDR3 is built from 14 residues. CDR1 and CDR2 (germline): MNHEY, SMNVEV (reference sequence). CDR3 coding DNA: TGTGCCAGCAGCCAGGACAGGACATACAATGAGCAGTTCTTC. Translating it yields CASSQDRTYNEQFF.